This T cell receptor beta chain derives from a study of shared clonotypes between healthy human individuals (TCRdb year 2020). Background on the whole study: The cohort comprised a couple of women and three men aged 18 to 49 years. For each donor, three plates each were used for CD4 naive and CD4 memory, two plates were used for CD8 naive, and one plate was used for CD8 memory. The study deeply sequenced blood TCR repertoires of about 5 healthy adults to estimate repertoire size and the extent of clonotype sharing between individuals. Libraries were prepared and TCR repertoires were sequenced by different laboratories using diverse techniques, in order to increase sequencing depth and limit assay-specific biases. Between about 0.85 and 9.5 billion PBMCs per donor were obtained by leukapheresis.

What the work shows at the level of the full study, not this receptor alone: Higher generation probabilities were observed for clonotypes shared by all four sorted-subset donors than for non-shared clonotypes. The genetic and exposure-history diversity represented was limited by the small number of donors. Naive subsets generally had larger estimated clonotype richness than memory subsets did. Only blood was sampled, and tissue TCR repertoires likely differ from those in blood. About 5% of naive CD4, 3.5% of naive CD8, 2.3% of memory CD4, and less than 0.45% of memory CD8 clonotypes were shared across a handful of donors. Pairwise subsampling led to the expectation that sequencing depth would affect the degree of clonotype sharing among donors. Incomplete sequencing was indicated by rarefaction of sorted-subset datasets, despite the large sequencing depth.

TCR CDR3 regions were amplified from genomic DNA by multiplex PCR using the deep immunoSEQ assay. Extracted genomic DNA from each cell subset was distributed evenly across all wells of several immunoSEQ 96-well plates, and each plate was treated as a replicate. For sorted subsets, roughly 200 ng of genomic DNA, equivalent to around 30,000 T cell genomes, went into each replicate PCR. Purified libraries were measured with a Qubit 3.0 fluorometer, size-checked on a Bioanalyzer 2100, and measured again with the KAPA Library Quantification kit. A separate single-read 150-cycle Illumina NextSeq 550 flow cell was used to sequence each immunoSEQ 96-well plate. On the study's bioinformatics: The immunoSEQ output contained only junctional sequences without quality scores, so filtering could not match that applied to full-length reads. Sequences were annotated with PyIR, a Python wrapper for IgBLAST v1.9, using IMGT germline references to assign V/J genes and CDR3. Any read was removed if the V/J assignment was weak (E-value above 1e-6), the CDR3 was missing, or the read contained stop codons, out-of-frame junctions, or ambiguous translated residues. V3J clonotypes were defined by identical inferred V gene, J gene, and CDR3 amino acid sequence. Percentage overlap between repertoires was computed as shared unique clonotypes divided by the size of the smaller repertoire. Repertoire richness was assessed with RTK rarefaction, the Chao1 estimator, and Recon v2.1 estimates of unobserved clonotypes. OLGA was used to compute generation probabilities for all TCRbeta clonotypes that the gDNA method yielded from several donors. TCRdb provides this immuneACCESS table in a form limited to in-frame rearrangements. Some clones are lacking; in checked studies, under half of them reflect an unresolved V gene, and why the rest are absent is not known. V and J calls and clone size follow that table, whereas D and trimming were derived from the DNA. This sample comprises fewer than 2.5 million clones, more than 85% of them detected only once. The ten largest clones represent 0.36% of the sample.

The donors were healthy, HIV-negative adults who had no recently reported acute infections or vaccinations. Only Caucasian adults living in Nashville, Tennessee, USA were represented among the donors. CD4+ T cells were enriched through magnetic negative selection, after which naive cells were positively selected on CD45RA and the remaining negative fraction served as the memory subset. After blood collection by leukapheresis, PBMCs were isolated using Ficoll-Histopaque density gradient centrifugation and then cryopreserved in the vapor phase of liquid nitrogen. Analytical flow cytometry was used to check the purity and quantity of every magnetically sorted T cell population. From each sorted fraction, genomic DNA was isolated and quantified by UV absorbance on a Nanodrop 2000c. As for this clone: Its antigen is not yet known. Base qualities are not recorded, but no much larger clone differs from it by a single base.

This TCR was sampled from a man between 18 and 29 years old in good health. Some clones in this sample may be carry-over from other donors' samples. Specimen: naive CD4+ T cells from PBMCs. The sample's cell subset or site, from its label and the paper: CD45RA+ positively selected.

The CDR3 amino acid sequence is: CASSVESGRESGELFF. The DNA reads TGTGCCAGCAGCGTAGAAAGCGGGAGGGAGTCCGGGGAGCTGTTTTTT. The chain is encoded by TRBV9 joined to TRBJ2-2, and 10 junctional nucleotides match TRBD2. V is trimmed back by 0 bases and J by 6 bases, and the junction contains 5 bases that no gene match accounts for. The CDR3 numbers 16 residues from cysteine through phenylalanine. Kept here is only the CDR3 DNA, which spans 48 bases and is read in frame from base 1. The germline V gene encodes CDR1 SGDLS and CDR2 YYNGEE.